Shown below are 23 T cell receptor beta chains from a single sample sequenced in a study of blood T cell repertoires in COVID-19. Clones were sequenced by immunoSEQ multiplex PCR, and TCRdb holds only the in-frame ones, with some missing. This table has some 340,000 clones, about 89% appearing once. Material for sequencing was PBMCs or T cells enriched from blood (not recorded which). Source of these receptors: a woman aged 25 to 39 who had recovered from COVID-19.

The genes are TRBV7-2 and TRBJ1-3; D call uncertain. V was cut by 4 bases and J by 2 bases, with 15 bases left in between. Germline lookup yields CDR1 SGHTA and CDR2 FQGNSA. The CDR3 runs 16 residues. The DNA for the CDR3 is TGTGCCAGCAGCTGGTCCTCGGGAGGGACTGGAAACACCATATATTTT. Translation: CASSWSSGGTGNTIYF.

V usage is TRBV18 and J usage is TRBJ1-3, with 7 bases aligning to TRBD1. Germline CDR1 reads KGHSH; CDR2 reads LQKENI. V lost 3 bases, J lost 0 bases, and 2 bases stayed unmatched. The CDR3 has 15 residues. The CDR3 is CASSPGQHSGNTIYF. The CDR3 DNA reads as TGTGCCAGCTCACCGGGACAGCACTCTGGAAACACCATATATTTT.

This rearrangement joins TRBV5-6 to TRBJ2-1; 9 positions match TRBD1. CDR1 is SGHDT, CDR2 YYEEEE, per germline. J gave up 10 bases and V 0 bases, and 11 bases lay outside the gene matches. The CDR3 loop spans 16 amino acids. In nucleotides, the CDR3 is TGTGCCAGCAGCTTGGTAGGACAGGGGTCTGTTTGGGAGCAGTTCTTC. This translates into CASSLVGQGSVWEQFF. Supplemented by reference TRBV5-6 and TRBJ2-1, the full variable domain reads DAGVTQSPTHLIKTRGQQVTLRCSPKSGHDTVSWYQQALGQGPQFIFQYYEEEERQRGNFPDRFSGHQFPNYSSELNVNALLLGDSALYLCASSLVGQGSVWEQFFGPGTRLTVL.

The chain has TRBV5-1 and TRBJ1-1, with D possibly matching TRBD1 (6 bases). Germline V CDR1 and CDR2: SGHRS, YFSETQ. The V and J ends lost 4 bases and 3 bases respectively, with 16 bases between them. The CDR3 has 15 amino acids. This CDR3 reads CASSGGQLLYTEAFF. In DNA, the CDR3 is TGCGCCAGCAGCGGAGGACAGCTCCTCTACACTGAAGCTTTCTTT.

This sequence joins TRBV29-1 and TRBJ2-7; 10 bases are a match to TRBD1. V lost 7 bases and J lost 6; bases outside the gene matches: 12. CDR3 length: 14 residues. Germline loops: CDR1 SQVTM, CDR2 ANQGSEA. The CDR3 reads CSAADGTGVGEQYF. CDR3 bases: TGCAGCGCCGCAGATGGGACAGGGGTCGGCGAGCAGTACTTC.

This sequence joins TRBV16 and TRBJ2-3; D is ambiguous. Germline assignment: CDR1 KGHSY and CDR2 FQNENV. The length of the CDR3 is 13 residues. V shed 0 bases and J shed 6 bases, with 7 bases lying between them. CDR3 region: CASSQSSGDTQYF. The CDR3 DNA reads as TGTGCCAGCAGCCAATCATCGGGTGATACGCAGTATTTT. The full variable domain, with the rest looked up from reference TRBV16 and TRBJ2-3, is GEEVAQTPKHLVRGEGQKAKLYCAPIKGHSYVFWYQQVLKNEFKFLISFQNENVFDETGMPKERFSAKCLPNSPCSLEIQATKLEDSAVYFCASSQSSGDTQYFGPGTRLTVL.

This chain joins TRBV5-1 and TRBJ1-1, with 10 positions matching TRBD1. Germline CDR1 SGHRS, CDR2 YFSETQ. The CDR3 consists of 13 residues. With 3 bases clipped from V and 7 bases from J, the junction kept 3 bases outside the gene matches. The CDR3 loop reads CASSWTGGVEAFF. The DNA of the CDR3 is TGCGCCAGCAGCTGGACAGGGGGAGTTGAAGCTTTCTTT.

The rearrangement joins TRBV18 to TRBJ2-3; 12 nucleotides agree with TRBD2. Germline V CDR1 and CDR2: KGHSH, LQKENI. This CDR3 contains 17 residues. V trimming: 3 bases; J trimming: 2 bases; junction bases outside the gene matches: 6. The CDR3 nucleotides read TGTGCCAGCTCACCTTCGACTAGCGGGGGATACACAGATACGCAGTATTTT. It codes for CASSPSTSGGYTDTQYF.

This chain connects TRBV7-8 to TRBJ1-3, with 8 bases lining up with TRBD1. CDR1 and CDR2 from the germline V gene are SGHVS and FQNEAQ. This CDR3 is built from 15 residues. V lost 4 bases to trimming and J lost 2 bases; unmatched junction nucleotides: 4. The CDR3 bases are TGTGCCAGCAGCTCACAGGGGGAGGCTGGAAACACCATATATTTT. Translation gives CASSSQGEAGNTIYF.

The chain is built from TRBV28 and TRBJ1-1; D is unresolved. V was cut by 0 bases and J by 0 bases, with 5 bases left in between. There are 14 residues in the CDR3. Per germline, CDR1 MDHEN and CDR2 SYDVKM. This CDR3 is CASSLWRVNTEAFF. For the CDR3, the DNA is TGTGCCAGCAGTTTATGGCGGGTGAACACTGAAGCTTTCTTT.

The gene calls are TRBV12-3 or TRBV12-4 and TRBJ1-1; 8 bases are a match to TRBD1. V was clipped by 2 bases and J by 11 bases; unmatched bases: 4. The CDR3 covers 12 residues. In nucleotides, the CDR3 is TGTGCCAGCAGTTTACCGGACAGGGCGGCTTTCTTT. It encodes CASSLPDRAAFF.

This chain uses TRBV19 with TRBJ1-2; D may be TRBD1 (5 bases). Trimming took off 4 bases at V and 5 bases at J, with 17 bases between the two ends. This CDR3 spans 15 amino acids. Germline assignment: CDR1 LNHDA and CDR2 SQIVND (reference sequence). This chain's CDR3 is CASSRAGDGGYGYTF. CDR3 coding DNA: TGTGCCAGTAGTAGGGCCGGGGATGGGGGGTATGGCTACACCTTC.

V usage is TRBV5-6 and J usage is TRBJ1-3, with unresolved D. The CDR3 loop spans 15 amino acids. Trimming removed 7 bases from V and 1 base from J, with 15 bases in between. The germline CDR1 and CDR2 sequences are SGHDT and YYEEEE. DNA for the CDR3: TGTGCCAGCTCACCTTTTTACATGTCTGGAAACACCATATATTTT. Protein sequence: CASSPFYMSGNTIYF.

The rearrangement joins TRBV6-5 to TRBJ2-5; TRBD1 agrees at 11 bases. Trimming cost V 6 bases and J 5 bases; bases outside gene matches: 8. The length of the CDR3 is 15 residues. From germline, CDR1 is MNHEY and CDR2 SVGAGI. In nucleotides, the CDR3 is TGTGCCAGCAGAAAAGGACAGGGGGCTTTGGAGACCCAGTACTTC. It specifies CASRKGQGALETQYF.

V and J are TRBV19 and TRBJ1-2; 8 nucleotides agree with TRBD1. The CDR3 sequence is 14 residues long. Germline-derived CDR1 and CDR2 are LNHDA and SQIVND (reference sequence). Unmatched junction bases numbered 5, after V lost 0 bases and J lost 8 bases. The DNA of the CDR3 is TGTGCCAGTAGTATAGATCGGGACAGGCAAGGCTACACCTTC. Its protein product is CASSIDRDRQGYTF.

The sample holds a few counts of this clone. The CDR3 protein is CASSLGQGEETQYF. As DNA, the CDR3 is TGTGCCAGCAGCTTGGGACAGGGGGAAGAGACCCAGTACTTC. The chain employs TRBV3-1 (or the pseudogene TRBV3-2) and TRBJ2-5; 11 bases are a match to TRBD1. V dropped 5 bases and J dropped 3; count of bases not matched to a gene: 2. The CDR3 extends over 14 amino acids. The V gene's germline CDR1 is LGHDT and CDR2 YNNKEL (reference sequence).

The rearrangement uses TRBV30 and TRBJ1-2; TRBD1 aligns across 9 bases. CDR3 length: 14 amino acids. Germline CDR1 GTSNPN, CDR2 SVGIG (reference sequence). The V and J ends lost 5 bases and 7 bases, in that order; junction bases with no gene match: 11. CDR3 coding DNA: TGTGCCTGGGCCTACGGGACAGGGTTAGGTGGCTACACCTTC. It encodes CAWAYGTGLGGYTF. Supplemented by reference TRBV30 and TRBJ1-2, the full variable domain reads SQTIHQWPATLVQPVGSPLSLECTVEGTSNPNLYWYRQAAGRGLQLLFYSVGIGQISSEVPQNLSASRPQDRQFILSSKKLLLSDSGFYLCAWAYGTGLGGYTFGSGTRLTVV.

This chain joins TRBV7-9 and TRBJ1-3, with unresolved D. This CDR3 is 14 amino acids long. V was pared by 5 bases and J by 0 bases, with 8 bases between. The germline V gene encodes CDR1 SEHNR and CDR2 FQNEAQ (reference sequence). CDR3 protein: CASSPPSSGNTIYF. The DNA of the CDR3 is TGTGCCAGCAGCCCTCCGAGCTCTGGAAACACCATATATTTT. Using reference TRBV7-9 and TRBJ1-3 for the parts outside the CDR3, the full variable domain is DTGVSQNPRHKITKRGQNVTFRCDPISEHNRLYWYRQTLGQGPEFLTYFQNEAQLEKSRLLSDRFSAERPKGSFSTLEIQRTEQGDSAMYLCASSPPSSGNTIYFGEGSWLTVV.

CDR3 protein: CASSIRTVYYGYTF. Written as DNA, the CDR3 is TGTGCCAGTAGTATAAGGACAGTCTACTATGGCTACACCTTC. The rearrangement links TRBV19 to TRBJ1-2, with D possibly matching TRBD1 (6 bases). Trimming removed 2 bases from V and 3 bases from J, with 10 bases in between. The CDR3 is made up of 14 amino acids. Germline lookup yields CDR1 LNHDA and CDR2 SQIVND (reference sequence).

The chain combines TRBV6-5 with TRBJ1-1; 7 bases agree with TRBD1. This CDR3 spans 15 amino acids. The V segment lost 7 bases and the J segment 5 bases; nucleotides outside the gene matches: 13. The germline V gene encodes CDR1 MNHEY and CDR2 SVGAGI. The CDR3: CASTRPGQRWTEAFF. Here the CDR3 DNA reads TGTGCCAGCACCAGGCCGGGACAGAGGTGGACTGAAGCTTTCTTT.

The V call is TRBV7-9, the J call TRBJ1-2; TRBD1 might be the D (5 bases). Trimming cost V 0 bases and J 1 base, with 21 bases left between them. Germline V gene data show CDR1 as SEHNR and CDR2 as FQNEAQ (reference sequence). The CDR3 spans 19 residues. The CDR3 here is CASSLALPPRREGNYGYTF. The CDR3 nucleotides are TGTGCCAGCAGCTTAGCGCTTCCCCCCCGCAGGGAAGGTAACTATGGCTACACCTTC.

The CDR3 protein is CATEGTGNGELFF. CDR3 nucleotide sequence: TGTGCCACCGAAGGGACAGGGAACGGGGAGCTGTTTTTT. The chain employs TRBV24-1 and TRBJ2-2, with 9 nucleotides matching TRBD1. The ends lost 9 bases at V and 7 bases at J; junction bases unmatched: 5. CDR1 is KGHDR, CDR2 SFDVKD, per germline. CDR3 length: 13 residues.

The V and J genes are TRBV29-1 and TRBJ2-3, with D maybe TRBD1 (6 bases). The CDR3 length is 14 residues. Germline loops: CDR1 SQVTM, CDR2 ANQGSEA. Trimming cost V 7 bases and J 2 bases, with 16 bases left between them. The CDR3 here is CSASPTGYTDTQYF. CDR3 nucleotide sequence: TGCAGCGCCTCGCCGACAGGATACACAGATACGCAGTATTTT.